This TCR beta chain was observed in a study of follicular helper T cells after annual influenza vaccination. V lost 4 bases and J lost 3, with 13 bases in between. CDR3 length equals 14 residues. Germline V lookup: CDR1 LNHDA, CDR2 SQIVND (reference sequence). The sample's time point: 2015-2016 season, 7 days after influenza vaccination. Clones were read by immunoSEQ multiplex PCR, and TCRdb kept only the in-frame ones, dropping some. The table includes approximately 6,900 clones, roughly 80% detected once. J is TRBJ2-7 and V is TRBV19, with a possible D match to TRBD1 (6 bases). The sequences come from CXCR5- memory CD4+ T cells sorted from blood, collected 7 days after influenza vaccination. This clonotype originated in an adult who received the influenza vaccine. The CDR3 bases are TGTGCCAGTAGTAGAACAGGGCTGGGCTACGAGCAGTACTTC. As protein: CASSRTGLGYEQYF. Using reference TRBV19 and TRBJ2-7 for the parts outside the CDR3, the full variable domain is DGGITQSPKYLFRKEGQNVTLSCEQNLNHDAMYWYRQDPGQGLRLIYYSQIVNDFQKGDIAEGYSVSREKKESFPLTVTSAQKNPTAFYLCASSRTGLGYEQYFGPGTRLTVT.